This TCR beta chain was captured by sequencing in a study of PD-L1 blockade in urothelial cancer. Study summary: Prior chemotherapy in patients spanned 0 to 3 regimens. Blood-derived samples held a median roughly 150,000 T cells.

Worth noting for this clone: Its target is unknown.

The germline V and J ends were trimmed by 0 bases and 8 bases, with 14 bases remaining between them. Germline V gene sequence: CDR1 SGHRS, CDR2 YFSETQ. The CDR3 loop spans 15 amino acids. The method was immunoSEQ multiplex PCR; TCRdb's version includes in-frame clones alone and lacks a portion of them. This sample carries around 32,000 clones, 75% to 90% of them seen once, and the ten largest clones take 3.7%. General study points: Blood TCR clonality below the median before treatment was a predictor of better survival.

This TCR came from a man in his fifties with urothelial cancer. The sample in question was PBMCs, obtained around atezolizumab (anti-PD-L1) treatment. V gene TRBV5-1 combines with J gene TRBJ2-2, with D perhaps matching TRBD2 (7 bases). CDR3 sequence reads: CASSLEGGPSGELFF. The DNA of the CDR3 is TGCGCCAGCAGCTTGGAGGGGGGGCCATCGGGGGAGCTGTTTTTT.